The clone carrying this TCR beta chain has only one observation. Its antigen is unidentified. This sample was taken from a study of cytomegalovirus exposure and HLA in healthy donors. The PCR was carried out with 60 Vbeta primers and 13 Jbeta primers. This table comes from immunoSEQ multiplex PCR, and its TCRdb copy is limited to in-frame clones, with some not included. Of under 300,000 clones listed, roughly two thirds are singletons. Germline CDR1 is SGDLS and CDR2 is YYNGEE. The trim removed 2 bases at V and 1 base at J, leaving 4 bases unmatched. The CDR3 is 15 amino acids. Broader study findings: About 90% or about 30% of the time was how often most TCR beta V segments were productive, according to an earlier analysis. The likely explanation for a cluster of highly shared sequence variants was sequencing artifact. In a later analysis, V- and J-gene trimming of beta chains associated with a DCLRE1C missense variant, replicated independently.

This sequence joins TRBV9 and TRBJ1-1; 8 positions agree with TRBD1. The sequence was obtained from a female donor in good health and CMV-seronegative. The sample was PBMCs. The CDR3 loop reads CASSVTRGPNTEAFF. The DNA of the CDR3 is TGTGCCAGCAGCGTCACCAGGGGGCCGAACACTGAAGCTTTCTTT.